One sample yielded the 28 T cell receptor beta chains listed below, sequenced in a study of T cell changes during pregnancy in multiple sclerosis (dated by TCRdb to the late 2010s). Library prep was done by the immunoSEQ multiplex PCR assay. Imported from immuneACCESS, the table was reduced by TCRdb to in-frame sequences with V and J called. These copies leave out some clones; in studies compared against another copy, an unresolved V gene accounts for under half, and the cause of the remainder is not known. This sample holds 60,000 to 70,000 clones; 90% to 95% were observed only once. The leading ten clones occupy about 2% of the sample. Sequences were derived from peripheral blood, sampled in the third trimester of pregnancy. These receptors came from a female donor in good health, enrolled as a control in a pregnancy study.

V and J are TRBV19 and TRBJ2-7; D perhaps matches TRBD1 (6 bases). Germline V CDR1 and CDR2: LNHDA, SQIVND (reference sequence). V lost 10 bases and J lost 0, with 13 bases in between. The CDR3 totals 13 residues. The CDR3 is CATLDRYSYEQYF. In DNA, the CDR3 is TGTGCCACACTCGACAGGTACTCCTACGAGCAGTACTTC.

This clone appeared a single time. The rearrangement links TRBV7-9 to TRBJ2-5; TRBD1 matches at 7 bases. J lost 1 base, V lost 4 bases, and 3 bases had no gene match. Germline assignment: CDR1 SEHNR and CDR2 FQNEAQ (reference sequence). The CDR3 has 14 amino acids. CDR3 nucleotide sequence: TGTGCCAGCAGCTCCTGGACAGGCCAAGAGACCCAGTACTTC. Protein sequence: CASSSWTGQETQYF.

This clone was picked up a small number of times. V usage is TRBV7-9 and J usage is TRBJ1-4; D call uncertain. The CDR3 is 15 residues long. V gave up 5 bases and J gave up 8 bases, with 18 bases separating them. Germline V gene data show CDR1 as SEHNR and CDR2 as FQNEAQ (reference sequence). CDR3 residues: CASSPMSLVEEKLFF. The CDR3 DNA is TGTGCCAGCAGCCCTATGTCGTTAGTAGAAGAAAAACTGTTTTTT.

The chain links TRBV19 to TRBJ2-7, with 12 bases matching TRBD1. CDR1 is LNHDA, CDR2 SQIVND, per germline (reference sequence). The V gene end was trimmed by 0 bases and the J gene end by 3 bases; junction bases not matched to a gene: 3. The CDR3 covers 16 residues. CDR3 sequence reads: CASSIDGTGGRYEQYF. The CDR3 coding sequence is TGTGCCAGTAGTATAGATGGGACAGGGGGCCGCTACGAGCAGTACTTC.

The chain carries TRBV27 and TRBJ2-1, with 9 nucleotides matching TRBD2. This CDR3 region has 16 residues. Per germline, CDR1 MNHEY and CDR2 SMNVEV (reference sequence). The junction had 10 bases not matched to a gene; V was cut back by 6 bases and J by 4 bases. CDR3 protein: CASSGGGGGIYNEQFF. As DNA, the CDR3 is TGTGCCAGCAGCGGGGGCGGGGGGGGGATATACAATGAGCAGTTCTTC.

This chain uses TRBV10-3 with TRBJ2-5, with D perhaps TRBD2 (6 bases). In germline, CDR1 is ENHRY, CDR2 SYGVKD. The CDR3 totals 13 residues. Trimming took off 9 bases at V and 2 bases at J, with 13 bases between the two ends. CDR3 region: CAMNSRGQETQYF. The CDR3, as DNA: TGTGCCATGAACTCACGGGGGCAAGAGACCCAGTACTTC.

The J gene is TRBJ1-2, the V gene TRBV6-5; D unresolved. Germline V gene data show CDR1 as MNHEY and CDR2 as SVGAGI. The CDR3 is 14 amino acids. Trimming removed 0 bases at V and 5 bases at J, with 10 bases between. The CDR3 DNA is TGTGCCAGCAGTTACTCTGCCAGGTCTTATGGCTACACCTTC. Protein sequence: CASSYSARSYGYTF.

The chain is built from TRBV7-3 and TRBJ2-7, with 7 nucleotides matching TRBD1. The V gene end was trimmed by 3 bases and the J gene end by 6 bases; junction bases not matched to a gene: 14. This CDR3 spans 16 amino acids. CDR1 SGHTA and CDR2 FQGTGA come from the germline V gene. The CDR3 loop is CASSFPRQGFRGEQYF. CDR3 in DNA: TGTGCCAGCAGCTTCCCCAGACAGGGCTTTAGGGGCGAGCAGTACTTC.

V usage is TRBV9 and J usage is TRBJ2-3, with 7 bases fitting TRBD2. Germline V lookup: CDR1 SGDLS, CDR2 YYNGEE. The CDR3 sequence is 12 residues long. V dropped 4 bases and J dropped 11; count of bases not matched to a gene: 7. CDR3 in amino acids: CASSPKRGEQYF. The CDR3 bases are TGTGCCAGCAGCCCCAAGCGGGGTGAGCAGTATTTT. The whole variable domain, filled in from reference TRBV9 and TRBJ2-3, reads DSGVTQTPKHLITATGQRVTLRCSPRSGDLSVYWYQQSLDQGLQFLIQYYNGEERAKGNILERFSAQQFPDLHSELNLSSLELGDSALYFCASSPKRGEQYFGPGTRLTVL.

This chain links TRBV9 with TRBJ1-1; the D gene is possibly TRBD1 (6 bases). Looked up from germline, CDR1 is SGDLS and CDR2 is YYNGEE. V dropped 3 bases and J dropped 4 bases, with 10 bases sitting between them. CDR3 length equals 13 residues. This CDR3 is CASSANRVTEAFF. The CDR3 bases are TGTGCCAGCAGCGCGAACAGGGTCACTGAAGCTTTCTTT.

CDR3 amino acids: CASSVPAGTSGSSSTDTQYF. CDR3 DNA: TGTGCCAGCAGTGTCCCTGCAGGGACTAGCGGGAGCTCTAGCACAGATACGCAGTATTTT. The rearrangement uses TRBV2 and TRBJ2-3; TRBD2 agrees at 14 bases. This CDR3 comprises 20 residues. From germline, CDR1 is SNHLY and CDR2 FYNNEI. J gave up 0 bases and V 4 bases, and 12 bases lay outside the gene matches.

In this sample, this clone turned up once. The genes are TRBV28 and TRBJ2-7; a weak D match, TRBD2 (6 bases). The CDR3 runs to 13 residues. V lost 9 bases to trimming and J lost 1 base, with 13 bases between them. From germline, CDR1 is MDHEN and CDR2 SYDVKM. The CDR3 nucleotides read TGTGCCAGTTACGGGACTCTATCCTACGAGCAGTACTTC. Its translation is CASYGTLSYEQYF.

This clone occurred once. The genes are TRBV19 and TRBJ1-2; D call uncertain. The V end was cut by 0 bases, the J end by 4 bases, with 18 bases between. From germline, CDR1 is LNHDA and CDR2 SQIVND (reference sequence). CDR3 length: 17 residues. The CDR3 protein is CASSIEIFTLGGYGYTF. CDR3 sequence (DNA): TGTGCCAGTAGTATAGAAATCTTCACATTGGGAGGCTATGGCTACACCTTC.

As concerns this clone: At one end the junction does not follow the germline gene, possibly because of a read error. J is TRBJ2-3 and V is TRBV25-1; a weak D match, TRBD1 (6 bases). Germline lookup yields CDR1 MGHDK and CDR2 SYGVNS. The CDR3 loop spans 11 amino acids. CDR3 amino acids: CASSEFTGTHF. The CDR3, as DNA: TGTGCCAGCAGTGAATTCACCGGGACACATTTT.

This clone was found a few times. The chain links TRBV2 to TRBJ1-3; tentatively, D is TRBD1 (6 bases). Germline lookup yields CDR1 SNHLY and CDR2 FYNNEI. This CDR3 contains 16 residues. V gave up 5 bases and J gave up 1 base, with 15 bases separating them. Here the CDR3 DNA reads TGTGCCAGCAGTCTAGACCTAGGACAGTCTGGAAACACCATATATTTT. Translating gives CASSLDLGQSGNTIYF.

This chain connects TRBV6-5 to TRBJ2-7; D may be TRBD1 (6 bases). This CDR3 spans 16 amino acids. In germline, CDR1 is MNHEY, CDR2 SVGAGI. Trimming removed 0 bases from V and 5 bases from J, with 17 bases in between. The CDR3 loop reads CASSYSMRTALNEQYF. CDR3 DNA sequence: TGTGCCAGCAGTTACTCGATGAGGACAGCCCTGAACGAGCAGTACTTC.

This chain joins TRBV9 and TRBJ1-3; D is undetermined. Trimming took off 1 base at V and 4 bases at J, with 15 bases between the two ends. The CDR3 length is 16 residues. Looked up from germline, CDR1 is SGDLS and CDR2 is YYNGEE. The CDR3 loop is CASSVSETILGNTIYF. The CDR3 nucleotides read TGTGCCAGCAGCGTAAGTGAGACAATCCTGGGAAACACCATATATTTT.

The chain employs TRBV27 and TRBJ1-1; D may be TRBD1 (6 bases). The CDR3 extends over 13 amino acids. Looked up from germline, CDR1 is MNHEY and CDR2 is SMNVEV (reference sequence). Between the trimmed V and J ends, which lost 5 bases and 2 bases, there was a span of 9 bases. The CDR3 spells CASSTGINTEAFF. CDR3 nucleotide sequence: TGTGCCAGCAGTACAGGGATAAACACTGAAGCTTTCTTT.

This clone was counted once. This chain connects TRBV11-2 to TRBJ2-7; D ambiguous. The CDR3 loop spans 15 amino acids. Germline V gene sequence: CDR1 SGHAT, CDR2 FQNNGV. Trimming removed 0 bases at V and 3 bases at J, with 12 bases between. CDR3 DNA sequence: TGTGCCAGCAGCTTAGAGATAAGCGCAATCTACGAGCAGTACTTC. Residues: CASSLEISAIYEQYF.

The chain joins TRBV6-5 to TRBJ2-3; TRBD2 agrees at 7 bases. The germline gives CDR1 MNHEY, CDR2 SVGAGI. CDR3 size: 15 residues. V shed 2 bases, J shed 3 bases, and the junction held 5 bases outside the gene matches. CDR3 protein: CASSYAGLLTDTQYF. CDR3 nucleotide sequence: TGTGCCAGCAGTTACGCGGGACTATTAACAGATACGCAGTATTTT.

The CDR3 reads CASGLPMGQNSNQPQHF. In DNA, the CDR3 is TGTGCTAGTGGTTTGCCAATGGGACAAAATAGCAATCAGCCCCAGCATTTT. The V call is TRBV12-5, the J call TRBJ1-5, with a tentative D call TRBD1 (6 bases). The CDR3 totals 17 residues. Germline V lookup: CDR1 LGHNT, CDR2 FRNRAP. V dropped 2 bases and J dropped 0 bases, with 14 bases sitting between them.

The chain recombines TRBV5-1 with TRBJ1-1, with a weak D call TRBD1 (5 bases). V dropped 4 bases and J dropped 0 bases, with 13 bases sitting between them. Germline CDR1 SGHRS, CDR2 YFSETQ. The CDR3 contains 15 residues. The CDR3 region has the DNA TGCGCCAGCAGCCCACTCACAGGCGTGAACACTGAAGCTTTCTTT. Translating it yields CASSPLTGVNTEAFF.

This chain joins TRBV9 and TRBJ2-2, with D uncertain. CDR1 is SGDLS, CDR2 YYNGEE, per germline. This CDR3 spans 14 amino acids. V gave up 0 bases and J gave up 3 bases, with 6 bases separating them. CDR3: CASSVGRYTGELFF. CDR3 in DNA: TGTGCCAGCAGCGTAGGTCGGTACACCGGGGAGCTGTTTTTT.

Written as DNA, the CDR3 is TGTGCCACCAGCAGGTCCGGGACAGGGAACACCGGGGAGCTGTTTTTT. It is translated as CATSRSGTGNTGELFF. The chain couples TRBV15 to TRBJ2-2; TRBD1 matches at 8 bases. Trimming at V came to 3 bases and at J to 1 base, leaving 4 bases not matched to a gene. CDR1 is LNHNV, CDR2 YYDKDF, per germline (reference sequence). This CDR3 spans 16 amino acids.

A single count supports this clone. The V call is TRBV5-1, the J call TRBJ2-7; maybe TRBD1 (5 bases). The V gene lost 4 bases and the J gene lost 1 base, with 12 bases spanning the gap. The CDR3 spans 14 residues. CDR1 is SGHRS, CDR2 YFSETQ, per germline. The CDR3 DNA sequence: TGCGCCAGCAGCGGGCTTCAGGGTTCCTACGAGCAGTACTTC. Amino acids: CASSGLQGSYEQYF.

The CDR3 loop reads CASSLRRGPGELFF. The CDR3 nucleotides are TGTGCCAGCAGCTTACGCAGGGGGCCCGGGGAGCTGTTTTTT. The chain employs TRBV6-5 and TRBJ2-2; 8 bases are a match to TRBD1. Losses at the gene ends were 6 bases for V and 6 bases for J; bases not matched to a gene: 6. CDR1 is MNHEY, CDR2 SVGAGI, per germline. The CDR3 sequence is 14 residues long.

V and J are TRBV28 and TRBJ2-1; D remains unclear. From germline, CDR1 is MDHEN and CDR2 SYDVKM. The CDR3 extends over 14 amino acids. Trimming shortened V by 6 bases and J by 9 bases, and 18 bases separated the two germline ends. The CDR3, as DNA: TGTGCCAGCAGCTTCCCGATTAGGAGTGGTGAGCAGTTCTTC. Protein: CASSFPIRSGEQFF.

CDR3 amino acids: CASSPRRGYQETQYF. The CDR3 DNA is TGTGCCAGCTCACCACGGCGGGGATACCAAGAGACCCAGTACTTC. V gene TRBV18 combines with J gene TRBJ2-5, with D tentatively TRBD2 (6 bases). Germline V gene data show CDR1 as KGHSH and CDR2 as LQKENI. This CDR3 comprises 15 residues. Deletions cut 1 base from V and 0 bases from J, with 9 bases between.